This is a list of T cell receptor beta chains from one sample in a study of T cells in localized non-small cell lung cancer. Generated by immunoSEQ multiplex PCR, the TCRdb table keeps only in-frame clones and is missing some. The sample records tens of thousands of clones, about 90% being singletons. Here the sequenced sample was peripheral blood, taken before any cancer treatment. Every receptor here comes from a female donor over 55 with stage I lung adenocarcinoma. Both conserved end residues are part of each CDR3. D genes are given only for firm matches. Some rows have no size entry. The others give once, few or many, or a class for an expanded clone.

d_call: TRBD1; j_call: TRBJ2-5; v_call: TRBV7-8; clone_size: .; cdr3_aa: CASSLYRDRGRETQYF; cdr3_nt: TGTGCCAGCAGTCTTTACCGGGACAGGGGGCGAGAGACCCAGTACTTC
d_call: .; j_call: TRBJ2-7; v_call: TRBV30; clone_size: .; cdr3_aa: CAWSGRGPNTYEQYF; cdr3_nt: TGTGCCTGGAGCGGGAGGGGGCCCAATACCTACGAGCAGTACTTC
d_call: TRBD1; j_call: TRBJ2-7; v_call: TRBV25-1; clone_size: .; cdr3_aa: CASSEWGTGAGEQYF; cdr3_nt: TGTGCCAGCAGTGAATGGGGAACAGGGGCTGGGGAGCAGTACTTC
d_call: .; j_call: TRBJ1-1; v_call: TRBV30; clone_size: .; cdr3_aa: CAWKYNSMNTEAFF; cdr3_nt: TGTGCCTGGAAGTATAACAGCATGAACACTGAAGCTTTCTTT
d_call: TRBD1; j_call: TRBJ1-1; v_call: TRBV6-1; clone_size: .; cdr3_aa: CASSGLTGSEAFF; cdr3_nt: TGTGCCAGCAGTGGCCTGACAGGGTCTGAAGCTTTCTTT
d_call: .; j_call: TRBJ2-5; v_call: TRBV9; clone_size: .; cdr3_aa: CASATQPQETQYF; cdr3_nt: TGTGCCAGCGCAACGCAACCCCAAGAGACCCAGTACTTC
d_call: TRBD1; j_call: TRBJ2-3; v_call: TRBV28; clone_size: once; cdr3_aa: CASSIPGQGSTDTQYF; cdr3_nt: TGTGCCAGCAGTATCCCGGGACAGGGGAGCACAGATACGCAGTATTTT
d_call: .; j_call: TRBJ1-4; v_call: TRBV7-9; clone_size: .; cdr3_aa: CASSSGRATNEKLFF; cdr3_nt: TGTGCCAGCAGCTCGGGACGAGCAACTAATGAAAAACTGTTTTTT
d_call: TRBD1; j_call: TRBJ1-4; v_call: TRBV4-3; clone_size: .; cdr3_aa: CASSHPGQGNEKLFF; cdr3_nt: TGCGCCAGCAGCCACCCGGGACAGGGAAATGAAAAACTGTTTTTT
d_call: .; j_call: TRBJ2-5; v_call: TRBV10-3; clone_size: .; cdr3_aa: CAISDSHQETQYF; cdr3_nt: TGTGCCATCAGTGACTCTCACCAAGAGACCCAGTACTTC
d_call: .; j_call: TRBJ1-3; v_call: TRBV30; clone_size: .; cdr3_aa: CAWTPHPGNTIYF; cdr3_nt: TGTGCCTGGACTCCTCACCCTGGAAACACCATATATTTT
d_call: .; j_call: TRBJ1-1; v_call: TRBV29-1; clone_size: .; cdr3_aa: CSVVSQGNTEAFF; cdr3_nt: TGCAGCGTTGTATCCCAGGGGAACACTGAAGCTTTCTTT
d_call: TRBD1; j_call: TRBJ1-5; v_call: TRBV28; clone_size: .; cdr3_aa: CASSQTGGGQPQHF; cdr3_nt: TGTGCCAGCAGCCAAACAGGGGGAGGTCAGCCCCAGCATTTT
d_call: .; j_call: TRBJ2-7; v_call: TRBV6-9; clone_size: .; cdr3_aa: CASSSPYEQYF; cdr3_nt: TGTGCCAGCAGTTCGCCCTACGAGCAGTACTTC
d_call: TRBD1; j_call: TRBJ1-6; v_call: TRBV27; clone_size: .; cdr3_aa: CASSLWAGQGVVNSPLHF; cdr3_nt: TGTGCCAGCAGTTTATGGGCCGGACAGGGTGTTGTTAATTCACCCCTCCACTTT
d_call: .; j_call: TRBJ1-1; v_call: TRBV7-2; clone_size: .; cdr3_aa: CASSYARGYTEAFF; cdr3_nt: TGTGCCAGCAGCTACGCTCGTGGGTATACTGAAGCTTTCTTT
d_call: .; j_call: TRBJ2-1; v_call: TRBV19; clone_size: .; cdr3_aa: CASRRDFSYNEQFF; cdr3_nt: TGTGCCAGTAGGCGGGACTTCTCCTACAATGAGCAGTTCTTC
d_call: .; j_call: TRBJ2-5; v_call: TRBV4-1; clone_size: once; cdr3_aa: CASSQDGAGSETQYF; cdr3_nt: TGCGCCAGCAGCCAAGATGGGGCGGGGTCAGAGACCCAGTACTTC
d_call: .; j_call: TRBJ2-5; v_call: TRBV7-2; clone_size: .; cdr3_aa: CASSFGGRGETQYF; cdr3_nt: TGTGCCAGCAGCTTCGGGGGGCGCGGGGAGACCCAGTACTTC
d_call: TRBD1; j_call: TRBJ1-6; v_call: TRBV5-1; clone_size: .; cdr3_aa: CASSLAGTGWSTLHF; cdr3_nt: TGCGCCAGCAGCTTGGCCGGGACAGGTTGGTCCACCCTCCACTTT
d_call: .; j_call: TRBJ1-3; v_call: TRBV18; clone_size: .; cdr3_aa: CASSTYPVGANSGNTIYF; cdr3_nt: TGTGCCAGCTCAACGTACCCCGTCGGGGCGAACTCTGGAAACACCATATATTTT
d_call: .; j_call: TRBJ2-7; v_call: TRBV11-2; clone_size: .; cdr3_aa: CASSSFYEQYF; cdr3_nt: TGTGCCAGCAGCTCCTTCTACGAGCAGTACTTC
d_call: TRBD1; j_call: TRBJ1-4; v_call: TRBV5-1; clone_size: once; cdr3_aa: CASSPRTGETNEKLFF; cdr3_nt: TGCGCCAGCAGCCCGAGGACAGGGGAAACTAATGAAAAACTGTTTTTT